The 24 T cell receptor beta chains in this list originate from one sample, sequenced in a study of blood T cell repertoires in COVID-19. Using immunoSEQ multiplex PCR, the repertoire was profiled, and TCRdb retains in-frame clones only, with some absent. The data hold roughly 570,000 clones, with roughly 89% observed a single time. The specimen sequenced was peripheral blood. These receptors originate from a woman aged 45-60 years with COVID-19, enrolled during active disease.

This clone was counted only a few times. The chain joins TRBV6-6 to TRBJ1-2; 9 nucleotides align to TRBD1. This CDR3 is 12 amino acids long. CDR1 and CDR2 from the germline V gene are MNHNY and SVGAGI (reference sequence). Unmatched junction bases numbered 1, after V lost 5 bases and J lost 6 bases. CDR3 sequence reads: CASSRQGDGYTF. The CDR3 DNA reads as TGTGCCAGCAGTCGACAGGGGGATGGCTACACCTTC.

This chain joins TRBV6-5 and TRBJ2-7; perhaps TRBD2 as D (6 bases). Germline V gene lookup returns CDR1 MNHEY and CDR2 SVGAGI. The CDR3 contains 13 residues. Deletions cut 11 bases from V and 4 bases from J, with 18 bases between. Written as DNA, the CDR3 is TGTGCCTCTCACGGGGGTACGCAATACGAGCAGTACTTC. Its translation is CASHGGTQYEQYF.

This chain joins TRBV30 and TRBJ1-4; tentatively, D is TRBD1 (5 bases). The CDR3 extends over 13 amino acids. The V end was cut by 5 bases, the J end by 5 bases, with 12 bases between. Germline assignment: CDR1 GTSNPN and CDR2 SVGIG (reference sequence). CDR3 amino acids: CAWSGLPNEKLFF. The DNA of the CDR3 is TGTGCCTGGTCGGGACTCCCGAATGAAAAACTGTTTTTT.

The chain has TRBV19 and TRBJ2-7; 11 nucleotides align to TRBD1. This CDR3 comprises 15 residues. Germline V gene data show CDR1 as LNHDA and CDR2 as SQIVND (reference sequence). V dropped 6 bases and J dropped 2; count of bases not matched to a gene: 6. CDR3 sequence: CASSPGTGGTYEQYF. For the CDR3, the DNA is TGTGCCAGTAGCCCCGGGACAGGGGGGACCTACGAGCAGTACTTC.

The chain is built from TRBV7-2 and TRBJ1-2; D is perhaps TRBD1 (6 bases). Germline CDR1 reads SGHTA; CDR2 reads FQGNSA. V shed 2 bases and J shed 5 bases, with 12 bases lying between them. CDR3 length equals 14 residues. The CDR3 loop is CASSLTGGAYGYTF. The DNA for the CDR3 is TGTGCCAGCAGCTTAACCGGGGGGGCATATGGCTACACCTTC.

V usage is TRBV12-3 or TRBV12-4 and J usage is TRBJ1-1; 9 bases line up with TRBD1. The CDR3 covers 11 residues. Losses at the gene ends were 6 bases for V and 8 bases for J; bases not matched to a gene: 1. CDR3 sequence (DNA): TGTGCCAGCAGGGACAGGGGAGAAGCTTTCTTT. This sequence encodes CASRDRGEAFF.

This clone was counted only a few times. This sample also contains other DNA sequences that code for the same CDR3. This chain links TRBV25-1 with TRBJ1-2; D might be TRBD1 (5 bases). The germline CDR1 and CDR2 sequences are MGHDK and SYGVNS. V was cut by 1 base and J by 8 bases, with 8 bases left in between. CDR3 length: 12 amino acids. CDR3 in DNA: TGTGCCAGCAGTGAATGGGGGGACGGCTACACCTTC. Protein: CASSEWGDGYTF.

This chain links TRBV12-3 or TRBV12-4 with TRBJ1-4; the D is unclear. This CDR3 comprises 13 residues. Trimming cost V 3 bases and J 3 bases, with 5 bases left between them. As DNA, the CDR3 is TGTGCCAGCAGTTTTATTCCTAATGAAAAACTGTTTTTT. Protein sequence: CASSFIPNEKLFF.

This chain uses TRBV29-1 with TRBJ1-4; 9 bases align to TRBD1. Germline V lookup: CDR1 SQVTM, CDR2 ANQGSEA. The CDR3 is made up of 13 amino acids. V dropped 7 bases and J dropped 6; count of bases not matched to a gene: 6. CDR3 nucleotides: TGCAGCGCGAATACAGGGGGCGATGAAAAACTGTTTTTT. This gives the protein CSANTGGDEKLFF.

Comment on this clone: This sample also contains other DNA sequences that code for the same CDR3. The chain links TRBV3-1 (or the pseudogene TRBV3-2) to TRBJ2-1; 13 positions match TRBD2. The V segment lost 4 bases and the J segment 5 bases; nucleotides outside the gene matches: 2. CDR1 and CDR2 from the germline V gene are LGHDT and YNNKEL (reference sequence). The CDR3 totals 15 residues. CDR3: CASSPGLAGNNEQFF. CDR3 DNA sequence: TGTGCCAGCAGCCCGGGACTAGCGGGGAACAATGAGCAGTTCTTC.

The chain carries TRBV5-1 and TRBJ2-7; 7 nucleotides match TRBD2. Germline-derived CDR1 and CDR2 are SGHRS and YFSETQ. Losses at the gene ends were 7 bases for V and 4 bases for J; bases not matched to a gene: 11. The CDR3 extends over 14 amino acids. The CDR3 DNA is TGCGCCAGCTCCGAGCGGGGATTGAGGTACGAGCAGTACTTC. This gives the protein CASSERGLRYEQYF.

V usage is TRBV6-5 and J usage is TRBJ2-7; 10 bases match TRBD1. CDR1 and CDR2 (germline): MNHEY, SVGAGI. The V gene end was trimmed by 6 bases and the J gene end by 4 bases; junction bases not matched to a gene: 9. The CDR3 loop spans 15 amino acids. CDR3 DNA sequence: TGTGCCAGCAGACCGGAGGGACAGGGGTCTTACGAGCAGTACTTC. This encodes CASRPEGQGSYEQYF.

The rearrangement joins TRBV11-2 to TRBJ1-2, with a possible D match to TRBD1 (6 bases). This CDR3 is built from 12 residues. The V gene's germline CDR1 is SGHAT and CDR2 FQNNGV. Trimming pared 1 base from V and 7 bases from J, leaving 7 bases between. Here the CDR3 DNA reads TGTGCCAGCAGCTTAGCACAGGGTGGCTACACCTTC. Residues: CASSLAQGGYTF.

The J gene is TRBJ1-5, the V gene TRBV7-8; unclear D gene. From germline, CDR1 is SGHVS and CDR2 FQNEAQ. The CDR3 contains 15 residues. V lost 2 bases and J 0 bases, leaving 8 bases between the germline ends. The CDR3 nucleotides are TGTGCCAGCAGCTTAACCCCCTATAGCAATCAGCCCCAGCATTTT. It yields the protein CASSLTPYSNQPQHF.

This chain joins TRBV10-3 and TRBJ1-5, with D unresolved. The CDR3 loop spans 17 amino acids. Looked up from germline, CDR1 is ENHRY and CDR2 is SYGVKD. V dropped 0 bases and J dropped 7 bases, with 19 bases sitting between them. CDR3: CAISESSWGSAPQPQHF. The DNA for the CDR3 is TGTGCCATCAGTGAGTCTTCGTGGGGTAGCGCTCCCCAGCCCCAGCATTTT.

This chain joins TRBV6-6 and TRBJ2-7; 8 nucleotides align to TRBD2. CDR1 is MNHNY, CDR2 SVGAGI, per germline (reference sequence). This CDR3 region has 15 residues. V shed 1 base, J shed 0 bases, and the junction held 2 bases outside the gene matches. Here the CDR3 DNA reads TGTGCCAGCAGTTACTTCGGGGGGGCCTCCTACGAGCAGTACTTC. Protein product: CASSYFGGASYEQYF.

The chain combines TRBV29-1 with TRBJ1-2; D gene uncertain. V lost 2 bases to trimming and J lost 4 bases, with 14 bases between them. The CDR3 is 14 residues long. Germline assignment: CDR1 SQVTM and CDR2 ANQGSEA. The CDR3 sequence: CSVEQRLKFYGYTF. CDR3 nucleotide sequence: TGCAGCGTTGAACAGCGACTAAAATTCTATGGCTACACCTTC.

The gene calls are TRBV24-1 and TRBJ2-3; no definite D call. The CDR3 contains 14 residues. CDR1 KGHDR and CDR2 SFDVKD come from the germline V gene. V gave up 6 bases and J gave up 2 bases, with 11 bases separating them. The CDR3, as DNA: TGTGCCACCAGTTACGGCGGCAACACAGATACGCAGTATTTT. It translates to CATSYGGNTDTQYF.

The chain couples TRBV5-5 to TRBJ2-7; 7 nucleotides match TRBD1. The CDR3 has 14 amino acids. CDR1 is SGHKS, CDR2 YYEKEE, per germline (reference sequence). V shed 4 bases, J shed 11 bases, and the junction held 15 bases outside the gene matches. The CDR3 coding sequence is TGTGCCAGCAGCCTCCGACAGGGTGATACACGCGAGTACTTC. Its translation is CASSLRQGDTREYF.

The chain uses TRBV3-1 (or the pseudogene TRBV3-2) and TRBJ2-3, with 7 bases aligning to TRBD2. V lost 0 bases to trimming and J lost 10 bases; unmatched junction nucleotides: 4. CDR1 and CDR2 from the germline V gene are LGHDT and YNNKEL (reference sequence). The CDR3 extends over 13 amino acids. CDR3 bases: TGTGCCAGCAGCCAAGATCTGGGGGGGGCGCAGTATTTT. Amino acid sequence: CASSQDLGGAQYF.

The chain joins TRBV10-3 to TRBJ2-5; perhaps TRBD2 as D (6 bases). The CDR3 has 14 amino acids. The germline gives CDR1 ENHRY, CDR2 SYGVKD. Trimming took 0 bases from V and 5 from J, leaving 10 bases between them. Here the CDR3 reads CAISESPGEETQYF. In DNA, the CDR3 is TGTGCCATCAGTGAGTCCCCGGGAGAGGAGACCCAGTACTTC.

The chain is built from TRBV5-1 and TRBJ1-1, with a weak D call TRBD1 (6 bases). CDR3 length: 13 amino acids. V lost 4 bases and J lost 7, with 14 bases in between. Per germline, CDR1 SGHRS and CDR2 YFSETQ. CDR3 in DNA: TGCGCCAGCAGCGCAGAGGGGGGGATTGAAGCTTTCTTT. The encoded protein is CASSAEGGIEAFF. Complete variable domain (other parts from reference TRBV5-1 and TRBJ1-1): KAGVTQTPRYLIKTRGQQVTLSCSPISGHRSVSWYQQTPGQGLQFLFEYFSETQRNKGNFPGRFSGRQFSNSRSEMNVSTLELGDSALYLCASSAEGGIEAFFGQGTRLTVV.

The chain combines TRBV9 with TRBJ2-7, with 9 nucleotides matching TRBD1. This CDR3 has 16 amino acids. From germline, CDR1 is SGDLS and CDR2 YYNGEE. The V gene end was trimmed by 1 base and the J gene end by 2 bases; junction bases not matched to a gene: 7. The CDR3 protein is CASSVSHGTGPYEQYF. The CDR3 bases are TGTGCCAGCAGCGTAAGTCACGGGACAGGGCCCTACGAGCAGTACTTC.

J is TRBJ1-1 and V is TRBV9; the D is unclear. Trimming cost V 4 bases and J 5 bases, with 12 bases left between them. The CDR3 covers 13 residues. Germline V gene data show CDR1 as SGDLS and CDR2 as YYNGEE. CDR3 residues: CASSQWEVTEAFF. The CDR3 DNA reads TGTGCCAGCAGCCAATGGGAGGTTACTGAAGCTTTCTTT. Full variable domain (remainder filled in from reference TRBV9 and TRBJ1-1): DSGVTQTPKHLITATGQRVTLRCSPRSGDLSVYWYQQSLDQGLQFLIQYYNGEERAKGNILERFSAQQFPDLHSELNLSSLELGDSALYFCASSQWEVTEAFFGQGTRLTVV.